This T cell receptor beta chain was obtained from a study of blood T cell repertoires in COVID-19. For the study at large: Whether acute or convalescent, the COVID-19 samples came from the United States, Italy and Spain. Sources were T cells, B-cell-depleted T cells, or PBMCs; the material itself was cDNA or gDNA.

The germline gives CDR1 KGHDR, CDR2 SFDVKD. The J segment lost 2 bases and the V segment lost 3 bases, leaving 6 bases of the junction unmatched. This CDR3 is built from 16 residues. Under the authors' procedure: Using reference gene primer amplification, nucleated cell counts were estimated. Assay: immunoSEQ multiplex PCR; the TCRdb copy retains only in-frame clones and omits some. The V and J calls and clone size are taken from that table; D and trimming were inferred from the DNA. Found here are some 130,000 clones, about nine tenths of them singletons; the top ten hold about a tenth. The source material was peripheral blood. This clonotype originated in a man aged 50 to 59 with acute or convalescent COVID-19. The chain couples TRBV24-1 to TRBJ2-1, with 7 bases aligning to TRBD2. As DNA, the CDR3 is TGTGCCACCAGTGATCGAGGCGGGAGTCCCTACAATGAGCAGTTCTTC. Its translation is CATSDRGGSPYNEQFF.